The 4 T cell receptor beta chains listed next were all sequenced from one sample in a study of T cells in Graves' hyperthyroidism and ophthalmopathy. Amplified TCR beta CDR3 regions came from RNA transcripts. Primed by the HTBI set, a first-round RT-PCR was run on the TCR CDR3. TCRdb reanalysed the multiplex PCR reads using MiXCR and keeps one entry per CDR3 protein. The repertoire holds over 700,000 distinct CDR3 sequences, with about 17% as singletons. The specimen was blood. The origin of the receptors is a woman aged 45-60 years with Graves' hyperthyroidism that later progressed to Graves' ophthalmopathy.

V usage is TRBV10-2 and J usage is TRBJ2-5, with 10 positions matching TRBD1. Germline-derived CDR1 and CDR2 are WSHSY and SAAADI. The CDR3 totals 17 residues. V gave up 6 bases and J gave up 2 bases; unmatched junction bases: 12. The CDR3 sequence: CASRGIGTGATQETQYF. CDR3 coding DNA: TGCGCCAGCAGAGGGATCGGGACAGGGGCGACGCAAGAGACCCAGTACTTC.

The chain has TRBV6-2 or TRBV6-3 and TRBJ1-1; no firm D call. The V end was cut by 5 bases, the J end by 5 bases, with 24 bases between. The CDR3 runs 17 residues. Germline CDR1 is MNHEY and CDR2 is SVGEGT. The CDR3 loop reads CASSPILANKATTEAFF. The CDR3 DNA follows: TGTGCCAGCAGTCCGATTCTAGCGAATAAGGCGACGACTGAAGCTTTCTTT.

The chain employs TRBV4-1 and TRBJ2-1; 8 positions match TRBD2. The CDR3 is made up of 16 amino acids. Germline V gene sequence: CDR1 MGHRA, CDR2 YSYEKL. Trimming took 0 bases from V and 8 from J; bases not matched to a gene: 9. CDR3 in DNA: TGCGCCAGCAGCCAAGACTATCGGACTAGCCTGCATGAGCAGTTCTTC. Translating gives CASSQDYRTSLHEQFF.

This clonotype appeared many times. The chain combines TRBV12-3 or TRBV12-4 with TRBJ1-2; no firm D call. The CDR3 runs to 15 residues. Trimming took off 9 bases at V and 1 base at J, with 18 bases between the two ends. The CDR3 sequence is CASCKERTNNYGYTF. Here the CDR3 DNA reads TGTGCCAGTTGCAAAGAGAGGACTAATAACTATGGCTACACCTTC.